The 26 T cell receptor beta chains listed next were all sequenced from one sample in a study of CD8+ T cells in alopecia areata. Sequencing templates came from extracted RNA that was reverse transcribed into cDNA. Method: immunoSEQ multiplex PCR; TCRdb's copy keeps in-frame clones and lacks some. The sample shows over 120,000 clones, roughly half of them seen only once. The input for sequencing was CD4+ T cells sorted from blood, taken at week 0. The receptors come from a human donor with alopecia areata.

V is TRBV27 and J is TRBJ2-5, with 14 positions matching TRBD2. Germline V lookup: CDR1 MNHEY, CDR2 SMNVEV (reference sequence). Trimming took 9 bases from V and 5 from J; bases not matched to a gene: 14. There are 17 residues in the CDR3. In nucleotides, the CDR3 is TGTGCCAGATTGGGAAAGGGACTAGCGGGAGTGATCGAGACCCAGTACTTC. Translating it yields CARLGKGLAGVIETQYF.

This clone was seen a few times. The V gene is TRBV29-1, the J gene TRBJ1-5; no clear D. The CDR3 loop spans 10 amino acids. The V end was cut by 7 bases, the J end by 8 bases, with 9 bases between. Germline CDR1 and CDR2: SQVTM and ANQGSEA. The CDR3 is CSAKEKPQHF. Here the CDR3 DNA reads TGCAGCGCAAAAGAGAAGCCCCAGCATTTT.

The rearrangement uses TRBV9 and TRBJ2-2; 7 bases line up with TRBD2. CDR3 size: 14 residues. The V and J ends lost 5 bases and 1 base, in that order; junction bases with no gene match: 2. Germline V gene lookup returns CDR1 SGDLS and CDR2 YYNGEE. CDR3 sequence: CASRTSKNTGELFF. CDR3 nucleotides: TGTGCCAGCAGGACTAGCAAGAACACCGGGGAGCTGTTTTTT.

V gene TRBV7-9 combines with J gene TRBJ1-1, with D perhaps matching TRBD1 (6 bases). The CDR3 runs 14 residues. The V end lost 1 base, the J end lost 4 bases, and 10 bases lay between the germline ends. CDR1 is SEHNR, CDR2 FQNEAQ, per germline (reference sequence). DNA for the CDR3: TGTGCCAGCAGCTTAGACCGGACAGCCACTGAAGCTTTCTTT. This encodes CASSLDRTATEAFF.

This sequence joins TRBV5-1 and TRBJ2-4; 10 positions match TRBD2. With V trimmed by 0 bases and J by 5 bases, 14 bases remained unmatched. The CDR3 consists of 19 residues. The V gene's germline CDR1 is SGHRS and CDR2 YFSETQ. The CDR3: CASSLDALSGRSPQNIQYF. CDR3 DNA sequence: TGCGCCAGCAGCTTGGACGCCCTTAGCGGGAGGTCCCCCCAAAACATTCAGTACTTC.

The chain couples TRBV18 to TRBJ2-3, with D perhaps TRBD2 (7 bases). Deletions cut 0 bases from V and 4 bases from J, with 14 bases between. CDR1 KGHSH and CDR2 LQKENI come from the germline V gene. The CDR3 sequence is 16 residues long. CDR3 nucleotide sequence: TGTGCCAGCTCACCACCCGGAGGAGGGGGGGCAGATACGCAGTATTTT. Its translation: CASSPPGGGGADTQYF.

There are a few counts of this clone. The chain uses TRBV6-5 and TRBJ2-1, with 7 bases fitting TRBD2. CDR3 length equals 15 residues. V shed 6 bases and J 3 bases; nucleotides not matched to a gene: 8. Germline V gives CDR1 MNHEY, CDR2 SVGAGI. The CDR3 bases are TGTGCCAGCAGGGCGGGGACTACAGACTACAATGAGCAGTTCTTC. Translating gives CASRAGTTDYNEQFF.

In the case of this clone: Different DNA sequences within this sample yield the same CDR3. The rearrangement uses TRBV30 and TRBJ1-3; no firm D call. Germline CDR1 is GTSNPN and CDR2 is SVGIG (reference sequence). The CDR3 is 12 amino acids. V was shortened by 5 bases and J by 0 bases, with 5 bases between the two germline ends. Here the CDR3 reads CAWRDSGNTIYF. The CDR3 coding sequence is TGTGCCTGGCGCGACTCTGGAAACACCATATATTTT.

This clone was detected a few times. The rearrangement joins TRBV20-1 to TRBJ1-1, with unresolved D. The CDR3 contains 11 residues. Trimming cost V 6 bases and J 1 base, with 6 bases left between them. Germline CDR1 and CDR2: DFQATT and SNEGSKA (reference sequence). The CDR3 sequence is CSALGNTEAFF. The DNA of the CDR3 is TGCAGTGCATTAGGGAACACTGAAGCTTTCTTT.

The chain recombines TRBV5-4 with TRBJ2-1; 8 bases fit TRBD1. Germline V gene data show CDR1 as SGHNT and CDR2 as YYREEE (reference sequence). V shed 3 bases and J 5 bases; nucleotides not matched to a gene: 7. This CDR3 is built from 15 residues. The CDR3 DNA is TGTGCCAGCAGCTCGGGAACAGGGGGGCACAATGAGCAGTTCTTC. This codes for CASSSGTGGHNEQFF.

The chain uses TRBV4-1 and TRBJ2-5; D gene ambiguous. TRBJ2-7 explains the end of the DNA better; the J call may be wrong. Germline V gene data show CDR1 as MGHRA and CDR2 as YSYEKL. This CDR3 has 13 amino acids. The chain's CDR3 is CASSQEGNYEQYF. In DNA, the CDR3 is TGCGCCAGCAGCCAAGAGGGAAACTACGAGCAGTACTTC.

The chain's CDR3 is CASTPRQVYGYTF. CDR3 bases: TGTGCCAGCACTCCACGACAGGTTTATGGCTACACCTTC. The gene calls are TRBV2 and TRBJ1-2, with a weak D call TRBD1 (6 bases). CDR3 size: 13 residues. The germline gives CDR1 SNHLY, CDR2 FYNNEI. V shed 7 bases and J shed 5 bases, with 14 bases lying between them.

The chain couples TRBV29-1 to TRBJ1-5; no reliable D call. Germline V CDR1 and CDR2: SQVTM, ANQGSEA. This CDR3 region has 12 residues. Trimming left V 0 bases short and J 12 bases short, with 12 bases between. This CDR3 reads CSVEDLGKRQHF. The DNA of the CDR3 is TGCAGCGTTGAAGATCTAGGAAAACGCCAGCATTTT.

This chain links TRBV9 with TRBJ2-7; 14 bases fit TRBD2. The trim removed 2 bases at V and 5 bases at J, leaving 3 bases unmatched. The germline gives CDR1 SGDLS, CDR2 YYNGEE. There are 15 residues in the CDR3. The CDR3 nucleotides read TGTGCCAGCAGCGTGACTAGCGGGAGGGTGAACGAGCAGTACTTC. The encoded protein is CASSVTSGRVNEQYF.

The chain carries TRBV5-1 and TRBJ1-4, with a weak D call TRBD1 (5 bases). CDR3 length: 15 amino acids. Germline CDR1 is SGHRS and CDR2 is YFSETQ. Trimming left V 1 base short and J 6 bases short, with 13 bases between. CDR3 in DNA: TGCGCCAGCAGCTTGATGGGGCTAGCGTATGAAAAACTGTTTTTT. Its protein product is CASSLMGLAYEKLFF.

The rearrangement links TRBV29-1 to TRBJ2-7; no clear D. Deletions cut 1 base from V and 3 bases from J, with 10 bases between. The CDR3 totals 13 residues. The V gene's germline CDR1 is SQVTM and CDR2 ANQGSEA. CDR3 protein: CSVEGTGLYEQYF. The CDR3 nucleotides read TGCAGCGTTGAAGGGACGGGCCTCTACGAGCAGTACTTC.

V and J are TRBV19 and TRBJ2-7; D possibly corresponds to TRBD2 (5 bases). Trimming cost V 3 bases and J 4 bases, with 22 bases left between them. CDR3 length: 17 residues. CDR1 is LNHDA, CDR2 SQIVND, per germline (reference sequence). The CDR3 nucleotides are TGTGCCAGTAGTATTGGTCTCGAGCGGACTGTCGTATACGAGCAGTACTTC. Encoded protein: CASSIGLERTVVYEQYF.

This clone occurred once. V gene TRBV5-1 combines with J gene TRBJ2-1, with 7 nucleotides matching TRBD2. CDR1 SGHRS and CDR2 YFSETQ come from the germline V gene. The junction had 11 bases not matched to a gene; V was cut back by 4 bases and J by 10 bases. The CDR3 extends over 14 amino acids. CDR3 sequence reads: CASSPAGGREEQFF. The CDR3 DNA follows: TGCGCCAGCAGCCCGGCGGGCGGGAGAGAAGAGCAGTTCTTC.

The chain recombines TRBV7-8 with TRBJ2-7; D ambiguous. With 1 base removed from V and 2 bases from J, the gap between germline ends came to 9 bases. Germline loops: CDR1 SGHVS, CDR2 FQNEAQ. This CDR3 spans 14 amino acids. CDR3 nucleotide sequence: TGTGCCAGCAGCTTAGAAGCGACCACCTACGAGCAGTACTTC. It yields the protein CASSLEATTYEQYF.

DNA of the CDR3: TGCAGCGCTTCCGGGACAGGGAGCACAGATACGCAGTATTTT. Encoded protein: CSASGTGSTDTQYF. The chain employs TRBV29-1 and TRBJ2-3, with 9 bases matching TRBD1. V trimming: 7 bases; J trimming: 0 bases; junction bases outside the gene matches: 5. The CDR3 loop spans 14 amino acids. Germline V gene data show CDR1 as SQVTM and CDR2 as ANQGSEA.

The rearrangement joins TRBV19 to TRBJ2-2; D not certain. V lost 2 bases and J lost 6, with 16 bases in between. CDR3 length equals 16 residues. The germline V gene has CDR1 LNHDA and CDR2 SQIVND (reference sequence). The CDR3 loop is CASSITGPRVAGELFF. In DNA, the CDR3 is TGTGCCAGTAGTATAACCGGCCCCCGGGTCGCCGGGGAGCTGTTTTTT. Combining the CDR3 with reference TRBV19 and TRBJ2-2 gives the whole variable domain DGGITQSPKYLFRKEGQNVTLSCEQNLNHDAMYWYRQDPGQGLRLIYYSQIVNDFQKGDIAEGYSVSREKKESFPLTVTSAQKNPTAFYLCASSITGPRVAGELFFGEGSRLTVL.

The V gene is TRBV27, the J gene TRBJ2-7; D not certain. Germline CDR1 is MNHEY and CDR2 is SMNVEV (reference sequence). The CDR3 is 16 amino acids. Trimming shortened V by 6 bases and J by 2 bases, and 20 bases separated the two germline ends. The CDR3: CASRPLRATPPYEQYF. The CDR3 DNA follows: TGTGCCAGCAGGCCCCTACGCGCAACTCCTCCCTACGAGCAGTACTTC.

A few counts support this clone. The rearrangement joins TRBV5-1 to TRBJ2-3; D gene ambiguous. CDR1 and CDR2 (germline): SGHRS, YFSETQ. The V and J ends lost 0 bases and 3 bases respectively, with 11 bases between them. This CDR3 is 15 amino acids long. This chain's CDR3 is CASSLVRAVTDTQYF. The CDR3 DNA reads TGCGCCAGCAGCTTGGTAAGGGCGGTGACAGATACGCAGTATTTT.

The V call is TRBV28, the J call TRBJ1-1; D is undetermined. The V gene's germline CDR1 is MDHEN and CDR2 SYDVKM. The V and J ends lost 3 bases and 1 base respectively, with 6 bases between them. This CDR3 region has 13 residues. The CDR3 nucleotides are TGTGCCAGCAGTTTTTCCAGGAACACTGAAGCTTTCTTT. Its translation: CASSFSRNTEAFF.

The CDR3 sequence: CASSLGGWGNTGELFF. The CDR3 DNA is TGTGCCAGCAGCTTAGGAGGTTGGGGGAACACCGGGGAGCTGTTTTTT. The chain joins TRBV11-2 to TRBJ2-2; D is unresolved. CDR1 and CDR2 (germline): SGHAT, FQNNGV. V was cut by 1 base and J by 1 base, with 10 bases left in between. The CDR3 consists of 16 residues.

This CDR3 is CASSQQGSYEQYF. CDR3 nucleotide sequence: TGTGCCAGCAGCCAGCAGGGCTCCTACGAGCAGTACTTC. This chain connects TRBV4-2 to TRBJ2-7; D is possibly TRBD1 (5 bases). Trimming shortened V by 3 bases and J by 0 bases, and 6 bases separated the two germline ends. Per the germline V gene, CDR1 is LGHNA and CDR2 is YNFKEQ. There are 13 residues in the CDR3.